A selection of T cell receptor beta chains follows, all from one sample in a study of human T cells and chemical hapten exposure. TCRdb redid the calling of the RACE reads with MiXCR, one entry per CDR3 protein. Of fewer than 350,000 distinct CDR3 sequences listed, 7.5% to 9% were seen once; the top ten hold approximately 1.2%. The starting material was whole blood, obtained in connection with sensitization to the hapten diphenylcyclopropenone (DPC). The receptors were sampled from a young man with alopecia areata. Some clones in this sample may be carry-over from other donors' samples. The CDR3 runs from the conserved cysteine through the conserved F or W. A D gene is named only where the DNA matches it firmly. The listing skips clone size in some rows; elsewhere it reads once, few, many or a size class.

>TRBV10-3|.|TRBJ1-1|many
TGTGCCAACTCGGACAGTATGATGGCTGAAGCTTTCTTT
CANSDSMMAEAFF
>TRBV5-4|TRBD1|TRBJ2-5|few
TGTGCCAGCACCTTAACACGGGACAGGGTTGAGACCCAGTACTTC
CASTLTRDRVETQYF
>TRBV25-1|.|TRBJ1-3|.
TGTGCCAGCAGTGAATTTCTAGGAAACACCATATATTTT
CASSEFLGNTIYF
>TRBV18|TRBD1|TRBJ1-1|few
TGTGCCAGCTCACCGGAGACAGGGGAGAACACTGAAGCTTTCTTT
CASSPETGENTEAFF
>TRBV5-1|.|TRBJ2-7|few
TGCGCCAGCAGCTTGGAGGTGGGCTACGAGCAGTACTTC
CASSLEVGYEQYF
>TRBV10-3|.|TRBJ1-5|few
TGTGCCATCAGTGACACAGGTCTAGGCCAGCCCCAGCATTTT
CAISDTGLGQPQHF
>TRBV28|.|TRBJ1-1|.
TGTGCCAGCAGTTACGGCGGGGTCGAGGACACTGAAGCTTTCTTT
CASSYGGVEDTEAFF
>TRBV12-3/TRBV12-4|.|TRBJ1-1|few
TGTGCCAGCAGTCCCGCGGGACTGATGAACACTGAAGCTTTCTTT
CASSPAGLMNTEAFF
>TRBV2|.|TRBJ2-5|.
TGTGCCAGCAGTGAGGGGGCCGGAGAGACCCAGTACTTC
CASSEGAGETQYF
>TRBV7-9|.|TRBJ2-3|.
TGTGCCAGCAGCTTCACCCCCCGGGATACGCAGTATTTT
CASSFTPRDTQYF
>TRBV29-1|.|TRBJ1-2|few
TGCAGCGCATACAGGGAGGGTTATGGCTACACCTTC
CSAYREGYGYTF
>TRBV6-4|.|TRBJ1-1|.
TGTGCCAGCAGTCCGTCAGGTAGACTTATGAACACTGAAGCTTTCTTT
CASSPSGRLMNTEAFF
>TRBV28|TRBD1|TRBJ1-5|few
TGTGCCAGCAGTTCCCATGACAGGGCGAATCAGCCCCAGCATTTT
CASSSHDRANQPQHF
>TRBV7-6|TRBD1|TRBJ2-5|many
TGTGCCAGCAGCGGGTACAGGGGGCAAGAGACCCAGTACTTC
CASSGYRGQETQYF
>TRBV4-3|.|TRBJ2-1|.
TGCGTCAGCAGCCCATACGCCGGGGGTGTCTACAATGAGCAGTTCTTC
CVSSPYAGGVYNEQFF
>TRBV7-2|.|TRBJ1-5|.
TGTGCCAGCAGCCCACACCCATCGGGACTTAGCAATCAGCCCCAGCATTTT
CASSPHPSGLSNQPQHF
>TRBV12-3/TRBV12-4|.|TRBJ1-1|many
TGTGCCAGCAGCCCTACAGGGATTGAAGCTTTCTTT
CASSPTGIEAFF